The present T cell receptor beta chain was sequenced within a study of cytomegalovirus exposure and HLA in healthy donors. Study-wide points: Associated with cytomegalovirus, according to the listing, were around 160 TCR beta chains.

This PCR relied on a set of 60 Vbeta primers and 13 Jbeta primers. TCRdb keeps only in-frame clones here, not all; method: immunoSEQ multiplex PCR. The sample contains some 80,000 clones, around 60% of which appear only once. The CDR3 is made up of 16 amino acids. Germline V gene lookup returns CDR1 MGHDK and CDR2 SYGVNS. The V end was cut by 4 bases, the J end by 5 bases, with 21 bases between. As to this clone: The target antigen is unknown.

The origin of this receptor is a male donor in good health and CMV-seropositive. The rearrangement joins TRBV25-1 to TRBJ2-7; possible D gene TRBD2, 6 bases. The sequenced sample was PBMCs. The CDR3: CASSGGGTMEVHEQYF. The CDR3 nucleotides are TGTGCCAGCAGTGGGGGCGGGACGATGGAGGTCCACGAGCAGTACTTC.